The clone carrying this TCR beta chain was recorded many times. The read terminates 3 residues before the CDR3 end, so the remaining end is supplied by the germline J gene. The CDR3 consists of 13 residues. The V gene's germline CDR1 is SGHDN and CDR2 FVKESK. V lost 0 bases, J lost 4 bases, and 6 bases lay in between. The source of the sample is a study of T cell clonality in common variable immunodeficiency. Control and CVID samples contributed equal amounts of genomic DNA. Assay: immunoSEQ multiplex PCR; the TCRdb copy retains only in-frame clones and omits some. In total the sample includes about 66,000 clones, none of them seen once.

This chain connects TRBV14 to TRBJ1-2; D gene uncertain. What was sequenced was peripheral blood mononuclear cells. The receptor was derived from a person aged 18 to 75 in good health. Partial CDR3 DNA: TGTGCCAGCAGCCAAGATTTGGCCTATGGC. Encoded protein: CASSQDLAYG. The entire CDR3 protein reads CASSQDLAYGYTF.